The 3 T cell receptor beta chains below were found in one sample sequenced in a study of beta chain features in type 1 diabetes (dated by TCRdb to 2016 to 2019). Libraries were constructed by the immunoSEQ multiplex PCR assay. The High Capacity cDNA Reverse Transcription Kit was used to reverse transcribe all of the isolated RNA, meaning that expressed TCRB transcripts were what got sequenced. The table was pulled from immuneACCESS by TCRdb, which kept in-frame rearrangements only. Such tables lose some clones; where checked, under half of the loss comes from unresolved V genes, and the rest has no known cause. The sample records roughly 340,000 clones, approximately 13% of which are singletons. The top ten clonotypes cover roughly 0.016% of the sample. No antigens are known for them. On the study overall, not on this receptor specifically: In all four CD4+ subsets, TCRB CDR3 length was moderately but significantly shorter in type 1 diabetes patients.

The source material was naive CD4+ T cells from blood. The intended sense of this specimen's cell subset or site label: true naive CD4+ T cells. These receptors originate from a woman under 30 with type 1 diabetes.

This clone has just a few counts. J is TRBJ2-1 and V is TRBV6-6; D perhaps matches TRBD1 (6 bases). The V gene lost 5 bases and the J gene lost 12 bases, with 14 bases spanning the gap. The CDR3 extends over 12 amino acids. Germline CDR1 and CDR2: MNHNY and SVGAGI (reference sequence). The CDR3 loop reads CASSQQGPRQFF. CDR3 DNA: TGTGCCAGCAGTCAACAGGGACCTAGGCAGTTCTTC.

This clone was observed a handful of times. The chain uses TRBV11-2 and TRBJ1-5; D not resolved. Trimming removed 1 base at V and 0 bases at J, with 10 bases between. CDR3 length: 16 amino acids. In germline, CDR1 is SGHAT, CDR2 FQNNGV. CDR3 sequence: CASSLVFAVSNQPQHF. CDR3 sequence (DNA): TGTGCCAGCAGCTTAGTTTTTGCGGTTAGCAATCAGCCCCAGCATTTT.

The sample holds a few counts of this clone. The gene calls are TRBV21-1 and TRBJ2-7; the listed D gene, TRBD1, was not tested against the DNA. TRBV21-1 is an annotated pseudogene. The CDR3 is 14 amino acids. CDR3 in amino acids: CASSPLDRGWEQYV. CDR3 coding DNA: TGTGCCAGCAGCCCTCTAGACAGGGGGTGGGAGCAGTACGTC.